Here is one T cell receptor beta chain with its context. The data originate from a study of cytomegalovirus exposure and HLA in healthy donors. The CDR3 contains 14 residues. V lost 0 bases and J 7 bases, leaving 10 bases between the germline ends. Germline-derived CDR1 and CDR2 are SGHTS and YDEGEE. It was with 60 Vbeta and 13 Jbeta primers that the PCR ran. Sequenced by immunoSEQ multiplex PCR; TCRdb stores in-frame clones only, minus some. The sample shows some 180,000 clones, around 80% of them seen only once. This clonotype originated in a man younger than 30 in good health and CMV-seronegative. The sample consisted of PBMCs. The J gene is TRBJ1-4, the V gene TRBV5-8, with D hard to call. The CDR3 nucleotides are TGTGCCAGCAGCTTGGTCTCCTTGCGTGAAAAACTGTTTTTT. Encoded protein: CASSLVSLREKLFF.